This T cell receptor beta chain is from a study of blood T cell repertoires in COVID-19. Study context: Sites across the United States, Italy and Spain contributed samples from acute and convalescent COVID-19. PBMCs, B-cell-depleted T cells, or T cells provided the cDNA or gDNA that made up the material.

V was pared by 3 bases and J by 0 bases, with 2 bases of the junction left unmatched. This CDR3 has 14 amino acids. CDR1 SGDLS and CDR2 YYNGEE come from the germline V gene. As handled by the study authors: Amplifying reference gene primers gave estimates of nucleated cell counts. Libraries were prepared by immunoSEQ multiplex PCR; TCRdb keeps only in-frame clonotypes and omits some of them. V and J calls and clone size are as listed in that table; D and trimming were resolved from the DNA. The sample has 80,000 to 90,000 clones, roughly 84% seen once. Specimen: peripheral blood. This chain connects TRBV9 to TRBJ1-1, with 7 bases matching TRBD1. This sequence originates from a man between 65 and 85 years old with acute or convalescent COVID-19. This CDR3 is CASSGQGMNTEAFF. In DNA, the CDR3 is TGTGCCAGCAGCGGACAGGGAATGAACACTGAAGCTTTCTTT. Supplemented by reference TRBV9 and TRBJ1-1, the full variable domain reads DSGVTQTPKHLITATGQRVTLRCSPRSGDLSVYWYQQSLDQGLQFLIQYYNGEERAKGNILERFSAQQFPDLHSELNLSSLELGDSALYFCASSGQGMNTEAFFGQGTRLTVV.